These 4 T cell receptor beta chains originate from one sample sequenced in a study of shared clonotypes between healthy human individuals. Data came from immunoSEQ multiplex PCR; TCRdb stores just in-frame clones and leaves some out. The sample carries under 1,900,000 clones, 97% to 99% recorded once. The sequenced sample consisted of naive CD4+ T cells sorted from blood. This sample's subset: CD45RA+ positively selected. The receptors were gathered from a man younger than 40 in good health.

V and J are TRBV2 and TRBJ2-7; a weak D match, TRBD2 (6 bases). Germline V gives CDR1 SNHLY, CDR2 FYNNEI. The CDR3 consists of 14 residues. V gave up 7 bases and J gave up 0 bases, with 13 bases separating them. The CDR3 protein is CASIRDLSSYEQYF. CDR3 DNA: TGTGCCAGCATCCGGGACTTAAGCTCCTACGAGCAGTACTTC.

This chain uses TRBV6-5 with TRBJ1-5; no firm D call. The germline gives CDR1 MNHEY, CDR2 SVGAGI. The V gene lost 2 bases and the J gene lost 3 bases, with 8 bases spanning the gap. CDR3 length equals 14 residues. This chain's CDR3 is CASSYAGPNQPQHF. CDR3 nucleotide sequence: TGTGCCAGCAGTTACGCCGGGCCCAATCAGCCCCAGCATTTT.

The chain joins TRBV18 to TRBJ2-7; 9 bases align to TRBD2. Germline V gene data show CDR1 as KGHSH and CDR2 as LQKENI. The CDR3 sequence is 17 residues long. V was pared by 3 bases and J by 1 base, with 10 bases of the junction left unmatched. The CDR3 region is CASSPQISGRLSYEQYF. In nucleotides, the CDR3 is TGTGCCAGCTCACCTCAGATTAGCGGGAGACTATCCTACGAGCAGTACTTC.

The chain carries TRBV5-1 and TRBJ2-5; 8 positions agree with TRBD1. J gave up 7 bases and V 0 bases, and 8 bases lay outside the gene matches. Germline V gene sequence: CDR1 SGHRS, CDR2 YFSETQ. The CDR3 totals 15 residues. CDR3 bases: TGCGCCAGCAGCTTGGGGGGACAGGCCGCCGGGACCCAGTACTTC. This codes for CASSLGGQAAGTQYF.